This paragraph reports one T cell receptor beta chain. The sample comes from a study of blood T cell repertoires in COVID-19. Profiled with immunoSEQ multiplex PCR; TCRdb holds only in-frame clones, not every one. The sample carries some 140,000 clones, approximately 85% recorded once. The junction had 10 bases not matched to a gene; V was cut back by 6 bases and J by 2 bases. Germline assignment: CDR1 LNHDA and CDR2 SQIVND (reference sequence). This CDR3 has 16 amino acids. The chain employs TRBV19 and TRBJ1-1; 9 bases map to TRBD1. Sequenced input: peripheral blood. This receptor was obtained from a man in his sixties with COVID-19, enrolled during active disease. Here the CDR3 reads CASRTPPGQGNTEAFF. DNA for the CDR3: TGTGCCAGTAGAACTCCTCCGGGACAGGGAAACACTGAAGCTTTCTTT.